This T cell receptor beta chain is drawn from a study of T-cell reconstitution after alpha-beta-depleted transplantation in children. The CDR3 is 17 residues long. The J segment lost 5 bases and the V segment lost 2 bases, leaving 14 bases of the junction unmatched. Germline CDR1 MNHEY, CDR2 SMNVEV (reference sequence). A library of TCRbeta sequences, prepared with unique molecular identifiers, was generated. MiXCR was run by TCRdb on the PCR reads, yielding one entry per CDR3 protein. The sample includes about 540,000 distinct CDR3 sequences, around 17% of them seen just once. The source of this sequence is a human donor who donated a stem cell graft to a child with acute lymphoblastic leukemia. V gene TRBV27 combines with J gene TRBJ2-5; 7 nucleotides match TRBD1. Sequences were derived from PBMCs from the stem cell graft donor, sampled from the stem cell graft. The CDR3 loop is CASSLTAAPRGLETQYF. Here the CDR3 DNA reads TGTGCCAGCAGTTTAACGGCGGCGCCAAGGGGGCTTGAGACCCAGTACTTC.